These 18 T cell receptor beta chains originate from one sample sequenced in a study of identical twins (dated by TCRdb to the mid-2010s). Library creation used 5' RACE. Sequencing took place on an Illumina HiSeq 2000. The raw public reads went through TCRdb reprocessing: fastp at Q25, MiXCR clone calling, in-frame beta chains kept. Rows are unified per CDR3 protein, each entry keeping the most common DNA and genes. This sample lists about 890,000 distinct CDR3 sequences; approximately 13% were detected once. Around 1.6% of the sample is in the top ten clones. These data are also associated with another study on yellow fever vaccine responses in identical twins.

Source material: PBMCs. The source of these receptors is a young woman in good health.

This clonotype was detected a few times. The chain employs TRBV5-6 and TRBJ2-7, with D perhaps TRBD1 (6 bases). V was trimmed by 4 bases and J by 6 bases, leaving 11 bases between them. Germline CDR1 and CDR2: SGHDT and YYEEEE. The CDR3 consists of 12 residues. CDR3 in DNA: TGTGCCAGCAGCCTGACAGGAGTCGAGCAGTACGTC. Translating gives CASSLTGVEQYV.

V usage is TRBV10-3 and J usage is TRBJ2-1; 8 bases agree with TRBD2. The V gene end was trimmed by 10 bases and the J gene end by 7 bases; junction bases not matched to a gene: 6. The CDR3 runs 12 residues. Germline V gene sequence: CDR1 ENHRY, CDR2 SYGVKD. The chain's CDR3 is CATAGTSNEQFF. The DNA of the CDR3 is TGTGCCACCGCCGGGACTAGTAATGAGCAGTTCTTC.

This clonotype has just a few counts. The genes are TRBV28 and TRBJ2-1; 8 nucleotides match TRBD1. Germline V gives CDR1 MDHEN, CDR2 SYDVKM. V lost 8 bases and J lost 4; bases outside the gene matches: 7. CDR3 length equals 14 residues. The CDR3 reads CASDTGGGYNEQFF. In DNA, the CDR3 is TGTGCCAGCGACACAGGGGGTGGGTACAATGAGCAGTTCTTC.

V usage is TRBV5-1 and J usage is TRBJ2-1; 8 nucleotides align to TRBD2. The CDR3 spans 18 residues. The germline V gene encodes CDR1 SGHRS and CDR2 YFSETQ. The J segment lost 7 bases and the V segment lost 4 bases, leaving 19 bases of the junction unmatched. In nucleotides, the CDR3 is TGCGCCAGCAGCCCGGGGGGTAGCGGGGAATATAAAGGGAATGAGCAGTTCTTC. Its protein is CASSPGGSGEYKGNEQFF.

This clonotype was counted between two and nine times. The V and J genes are TRBV20-1 and TRBJ2-3, with unresolved D. Germline V gene lookup returns CDR1 DFQATT and CDR2 SNEGSKA (reference sequence). Trimming removed 3 bases from V and 2 bases from J, with 9 bases in between. The CDR3 loop spans 13 amino acids. CDR3 amino acids: CSASGQLTDTQYF. CDR3 coding DNA: TGCAGTGCTAGTGGGCAGCTCACAGATACGCAGTATTTT.

The sample holds a few counts of this clonotype. This sequence joins TRBV5-1 and TRBJ2-1, with 7 bases matching TRBD1. The CDR3 totals 15 residues. CDR1 and CDR2 from the germline V gene are SGHRS and YFSETQ. V dropped 4 bases and J dropped 6; count of bases not matched to a gene: 10. The CDR3 protein is CASSPGQLLVNEQFF. CDR3 DNA sequence: TGCGCCAGCAGCCCGGGACAGCTTCTAGTCAATGAGCAGTTCTTC.

This clonotype occurred a few times. The gene calls are TRBV28 and TRBJ2-3, with 8 positions matching TRBD2. With V trimmed by 4 bases and J by 5 bases, 11 bases remained unmatched. This CDR3 comprises 16 residues. The germline V gene encodes CDR1 MDHEN and CDR2 SYDVKM. Here the CDR3 DNA reads TGTGCCAGCAGTTCCCTCGGGGGGGTGAAGAGAGATACGCAGTATTTT. It is translated as CASSSLGGVKRDTQYF. Looking up the rest from reference TRBV28 and TRBJ2-3 gives the full variable domain: DVKVTQSSRYLVKRTGEKVFLECVQDMDHENMFWYRQDPGLGLRLIYFSYDVKMKEKGDIPEGYSVSREKKERFSLILESASTNQTSMYLCASSSLGGVKRDTQYFGPGTRLTVL.

This clonotype was seen more than once but under ten times. This chain uses TRBV12-3 or TRBV12-4 with TRBJ2-7; 10 bases fit TRBD2. The J segment lost 0 bases and the V segment lost 6 bases, leaving 11 bases of the junction unmatched. The CDR3 is 17 residues long. The CDR3 sequence is CASSRGTSVSSSYEQYF. The CDR3 coding sequence is TGTGCCAGCAGCCGTGGGACTAGCGTTTCGAGCTCCTACGAGCAGTACTTC.

This clonotype was detected only a few times. The chain joins TRBV5-1 to TRBJ1-5; 9 positions agree with TRBD1. The germline gives CDR1 SGHRS, CDR2 YFSETQ. There are 16 residues in the CDR3. Trimming at V came to 0 bases and at J to 3 bases, leaving 4 bases not matched to a gene. In DNA, the CDR3 is TGCGCCAGCAGCTTGGGCGGGACAGGGACCAATCAGCCCCAGCATTTT. Translation gives CASSLGGTGTNQPQHF. Combining the CDR3 with reference TRBV5-1 and TRBJ1-5 gives the whole variable domain KAGVTQTPRYLIKTRGQQVTLSCSPISGHRSVSWYQQTPGQGLQFLFEYFSETQRNKGNFPGRFSGRQFSNSRSEMNVSTLELGDSALYLCASSLGGTGTNQPQHFGDGTRLSIL.

This clonotype was detected once. The genes are TRBV20-1 and TRBJ2-5, with 7 positions matching TRBD2. The CDR3 is made up of 15 amino acids. CDR1 DFQATT and CDR2 SNEGSKA come from the germline V gene (reference sequence). V lost 5 bases, J lost 5 bases, and 14 bases stayed unmatched. For the CDR3, the DNA is TGCAGTGCTCCTCTCCCTGGCGGGGGATGGGAGACCCAGTACTTC. Residues: CSAPLPGGGWETQYF.

In this sample, this clonotype turned up many times. The CDR3 coding sequence is TGTGCCAGCAGTGATGGGACAGGGGACCACCATACGCAGTATTTT. It yields the protein CASSDGTGDHHTQYF. The V gene is TRBV6-4, the J gene TRBJ2-3, with 10 bases aligning to TRBD1. Looked up from germline, CDR1 is MRHNA and CDR2 is SNTAGT. The ends lost 3 bases at V and 7 bases at J; junction bases unmatched: 7. The CDR3 sequence is 15 residues long.

The chain is built from TRBV15 and TRBJ2-7, with D possibly matching TRBD2 (7 bases). Deletions cut 0 bases from V and 2 bases from J, with 17 bases between. The V gene's germline CDR1 is LNHNV and CDR2 YYDKDF (reference sequence). This CDR3 is built from 17 residues. The CDR3 nucleotides read TGTGCCACCAGCAGAGATTTGGGGGGGGCGCCGACCTACGAGCAGTACTTC. It specifies CATSRDLGGAPTYEQYF.

This sequence joins TRBV12-5 and TRBJ2-7; 7 positions match TRBD1. Germline-derived CDR1 and CDR2 are LGHNT and FRNRAP. The CDR3 loop spans 15 amino acids. Trimming at V came to 6 bases and at J to 6 bases, leaving 14 bases not matched to a gene. Here the CDR3 DNA reads TGTGCTAGTGGGTCAACCCGGGACAGTATTGGCGAGCAGTACTTC. Its translation: CASGSTRDSIGEQYF.

The chain couples TRBV14 to TRBJ1-2, with D unresolved. In germline, CDR1 is SGHDN, CDR2 FVKESK. The CDR3 length is 14 residues. The V and J ends lost 4 bases and 3 bases respectively, with 12 bases between them. The CDR3 DNA reads TGTGCCAGCAGCCGCCAAGGTCGATACTATGGCTACACCTTC. This translates into CASSRQGRYYGYTF.

The chain combines TRBV24-1 with TRBJ2-2, with D uncertain. The ends were cut back, 3 bases at V and 0 bases at J, with 13 bases in the middle. This CDR3 comprises 17 residues. In germline, CDR1 is KGHDR, CDR2 SFDVKD. This CDR3 reads CATSDPRHRANTGELFF. Written as DNA, the CDR3 is TGTGCCACCAGTGATCCACGACACCGAGCGAACACCGGGGAGCTGTTTTTT.

This clonotype was counted between two and nine times. The rearrangement joins TRBV9 to TRBJ1-4, with D uncertain. The CDR3 contains 15 residues. Trimming stripped 3 bases from V and 0 bases from J, with 9 bases between. Germline lookup yields CDR1 SGDLS and CDR2 YYNGEE. The CDR3 is CASSASGTTNEKLFF. CDR3 coding DNA: TGTGCCAGCAGCGCCTCAGGAACAACTAATGAAAAACTGTTTTTT.

This clonotype was detected only a few times. The CDR3 sequence is CASIFQGSLNEQFF. The DNA for the CDR3 is TGTGCCAGCATATTCCAGGGGAGTTTGAATGAGCAGTTCTTC. This chain joins TRBV28 and TRBJ2-1; D is possibly TRBD1 (6 bases). Trimming cost V 7 bases and J 7 bases, with 17 bases left between them. The CDR3 extends over 14 amino acids. Germline lookup yields CDR1 MDHEN and CDR2 SYDVKM. The entire variable domain, with the rest obtained from reference TRBV28 and TRBJ2-1, is as follows: DVKVTQSSRYLVKRTGEKVFLECVQDMDHENMFWYRQDPGLGLRLIYFSYDVKMKEKGDIPEGYSVSREKKERFSLILESASTNQTSMYLCASIFQGSLNEQFFGPGTRLTVL.

The chain couples TRBV20-1 to TRBJ2-7; perhaps TRBD2 as D (5 bases). This CDR3 comprises 12 residues. The V and J ends lost 3 bases and 2 bases respectively, with 8 bases between them. Germline CDR1 and CDR2: DFQATT and SNEGSKA (reference sequence). The CDR3 sequence is CSARYGAYEQYV. The CDR3 DNA follows: TGCAGTGCTAGGTACGGGGCCTACGAGCAGTACGTC.